This section outlines one TCR beta chain sequence together with its context. Its antigen remains unidentified. The data were obtained in a study of T-cell reconstitution after alpha-beta-depleted transplantation in children. Study outcomes and limitations: Several hundred graft clones that had expanded were reportedly the source of alpha-beta T cells about two months after transplant.

Preparation of the TCRbeta library was carried out with unique molecular identifiers. One entry per CDR3 protein results from TCRdb running MiXCR on the PCR reads. Of around 300,000 distinct CDR3 sequences in the sample, 9.5% to 13% were seen once. V was clipped by 1 base and J by 0 bases, with 16 bases between them. Looked up from germline, CDR1 is MGHRA and CDR2 is YSYEKL. The CDR3 consists of 17 residues. This sequence was found in a boy in the first two years of life with acute myeloid leukemia, due to receive a stem cell transplant. This rearrangement joins TRBV4-1 to TRBJ2-7; D may correspond to TRBD1 or TRBD2 (6 bases each). The sequencing here drew on PBMCs, taken before TCRalphabeta/CD19-depleted stem cell transplant. CDR3 DNA sequence: TGCGCCAGCAGCCAAGTTTCTCCAAGGGGGGACTCCTACGAGCAGTACTTC. This translates into CASSQVSPRGDSYEQYF.